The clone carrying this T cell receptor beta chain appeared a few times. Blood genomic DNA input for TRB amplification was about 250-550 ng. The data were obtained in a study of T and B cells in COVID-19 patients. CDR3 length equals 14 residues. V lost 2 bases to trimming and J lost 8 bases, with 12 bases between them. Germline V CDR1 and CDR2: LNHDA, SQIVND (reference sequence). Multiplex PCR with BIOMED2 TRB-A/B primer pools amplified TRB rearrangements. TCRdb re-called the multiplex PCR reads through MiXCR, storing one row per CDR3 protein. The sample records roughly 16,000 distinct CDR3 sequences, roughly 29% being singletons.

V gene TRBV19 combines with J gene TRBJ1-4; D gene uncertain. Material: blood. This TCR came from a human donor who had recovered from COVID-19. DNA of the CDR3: TGTGCCAGTAGTATATGGTCCGAAGGGGAAAAACTGTTTTTT. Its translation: CASSIWSEGEKLFF.